The TCR beta chain described here comes from a study of blood T cells in healthy people across ages. Overall study findings and caveats: CMV status of donors was not determined, possibly confounding expanded clonotype changes. Diversity of TCR beta correlated strongly with naive T cell percentage. With age, beta diversity per million T cells declined roughly linearly, significantly by 40.

Comments on this clonotype: Its specificity is unknown.

The authors ran a second PCR of 7 to 11 cycles using a sample-barcoded 5' primer and a J-beta primer mix. One entry per CDR3 protein, called by TCRdb with MiXCR from the 5' RACE reads. The sample lists 550,000 to 750,000 distinct CDR3 sequences, roughly 21% occurring once. Per-sample yields of isolated PBMCs were at least 6 million. The trim removed 1 base at V and 5 bases at J, leaving 12 bases unmatched. The CDR3 sequence is 17 residues long. Germline assignment: CDR1 MGHDK and CDR2 SYGVNS. The sequenced sample consisted of blood. This clonotype was obtained from a man in his 70s in good health. The chain joins TRBV25-1 to TRBJ2-5, with 8 nucleotides matching TRBD2. CDR3 sequence: CASSEWASAGDEETQYF. The CDR3 nucleotides are TGTGCCAGCAGTGAATGGGCCTCAGCGGGAGACGAGGAGACCCAGTACTTC.